This entry lists 22 T cell receptor beta chains sequenced from one sample in a study of T cell changes during pregnancy in multiple sclerosis. Sequencing used immunoSEQ multiplex PCR; TCRdb keeps in-frame clones, though not all of them. The sample yields tens of thousands of clones, approximately 94% seen once. The sequencing used CD8+ T cells from peripheral blood mononuclear cells, collected in the second trimester of pregnancy. The receptor set was obtained from a female donor with multiple sclerosis, enrolled in a pregnancy study.

The chain uses TRBV2 and TRBJ2-3; TRBD2 is a possible D gene (6 bases). This CDR3 has 17 amino acids. V was pared by 10 bases and J by 0 bases, with 23 bases between. Germline CDR1 SNHLY, CDR2 FYNNEI. The CDR3 sequence is CAIPGGLTVGSTDTQYF. The CDR3 DNA reads as TGTGCCATCCCCGGGGGTCTCACAGTGGGGAGCACAGATACGCAGTATTTT.

The rearrangement links TRBV11-2 to TRBJ2-7; 10 nucleotides align to TRBD1. The CDR3 sequence is 16 residues long. Germline values: CDR1 SGHAT, CDR2 FQNNGV. V lost 5 bases, J lost 3 bases, and 10 bases stayed unmatched. CDR3 coding DNA: TGTGCCAGCAGCCTTACACGGACAGGGGGTATCTACGAGCAGTACTTC. This sequence encodes CASSLTRTGGIYEQYF. Supplemented by reference TRBV11-2 and TRBJ2-7, the full variable domain reads EAGVAQSPRYKIIEKRQSVAFWCNPISGHATLYWYQQILGQGPKLLIQFQNNGVVDDSQLPKDRFSAERLKGVDSTLKIQPAKLEDSAVYLCASSLTRTGGIYEQYFGPGTRLTVT.

V and J are TRBV6-5 and TRBJ2-1, with a possible D match to TRBD2 (6 bases). Trimming stripped 7 bases from V and 2 bases from J, with 9 bases between. The CDR3 has 13 amino acids. Germline CDR1 is MNHEY and CDR2 is SVGAGI. This CDR3 reads CASTLAPYNEQFF. The CDR3 DNA sequence: TGTGCCAGCACCCTAGCGCCCTACAATGAGCAGTTCTTC.

The chain couples TRBV27 to TRBJ1-5; D uncertain. V was clipped by 2 bases and J by 6 bases, with 8 bases between them. The CDR3 totals 13 residues. The germline CDR1 and CDR2 sequences are MNHEY and SMNVEV (reference sequence). The CDR3 DNA reads as TGTGCCAGCAGTTTAACAGACGGTCAGCCCCAGCATTTT. Translating gives CASSLTDGQPQHF.

The genes are TRBV4-3 and TRBJ2-7; 12 nucleotides align to TRBD2. The CDR3 spans 15 residues. The J segment lost 3 bases and the V segment lost 0 bases, leaving 0 bases of the junction unmatched. Germline V lookup: CDR1 LGHNA, CDR2 YSLEER. The CDR3 DNA is TGCGCCAGCAGCCAAGAGGGACTAGCGGGCTACGAGCAGTACTTC. Translated: CASSQEGLAGYEQYF.

The chain joins TRBV7-9 to TRBJ2-5; TRBD1 is a possible D gene (5 bases). Germline V gene data show CDR1 as SEHNR and CDR2 as FQNEAQ (reference sequence). This CDR3 is built from 15 residues. Trimming left V 1 base short and J 2 bases short, with 11 bases between. The CDR3 loop is CASSLVMGLQETQYF. CDR3 DNA sequence: TGTGCCAGCAGCTTAGTGATGGGGCTGCAAGAGACCCAGTACTTC.

The chain combines TRBV28 with TRBJ1-1, with a tentative D call TRBD1 (5 bases). Between the trimmed V and J ends, which lost 6 bases and 4 bases, there was a span of 12 bases. This CDR3 is 13 amino acids long. CDR1 is MDHEN, CDR2 SYDVKM, per germline. The CDR3 loop is CASSSGYGTEAFF. CDR3 sequence (DNA): TGTGCCAGCAGCTCAGGGTACGGCACTGAAGCTTTCTTT.

The chain employs TRBV2 and TRBJ2-1; 10 nucleotides agree with TRBD2. Trimming removed 8 bases from V and 9 bases from J; junction bases left unmatched: 7. CDR3 length equals 13 residues. The germline CDR1 and CDR2 sequences are SNHLY and FYNNEI. CDR3 coding DNA: TGTGCCAGCCCCCTAGCGGGAGATTCTGAGCAGTTCTTC. Protein product: CASPLAGDSEQFF.

The chain has TRBV6-1 and TRBJ1-4; TRBD1 matches 9 bases. CDR1 and CDR2 from the germline V gene are MNHNS and SASEGT. The CDR3 spans 14 residues. J gave up 6 bases and V 5 bases, and 4 bases lay outside the gene matches. The CDR3 region is CASSSGTGYEKLFF. CDR3 bases: TGTGCCAGCAGTTCCGGGACAGGGTATGAAAAACTGTTTTTT.

The rearrangement links TRBV4-3 to TRBJ2-3, with unresolved D. Germline V CDR1 and CDR2: LGHNA, YSLEER. This CDR3 is 14 amino acids long. V was trimmed by 1 base and J by 1 base, leaving 6 bases between them. CDR3 region: CASSQVAGTDTQYF. Written as DNA, the CDR3 is TGCGCCAGCAGCCAAGTGGCGGGCACAGATACGCAGTATTTT.

The gene calls are TRBV4-1 and TRBJ2-3; no reliable D call. The germline gives CDR1 MGHRA, CDR2 YSYEKL. Trimming pared 6 bases from V and 1 base from J, leaving 5 bases between. The CDR3 consists of 12 residues. The CDR3 DNA reads as TGCGCCAGCAGTCCGGGCACAGATACGCAGTATTTT. It encodes CASSPGTDTQYF.

The V call is TRBV28, the J call TRBJ1-1, with 7 bases that match TRBD1. The germline CDR1 and CDR2 sequences are MDHEN and SYDVKM. The CDR3 covers 14 residues. With 8 bases clipped from V and 1 base from J, the junction kept 7 bases outside the gene matches. The CDR3 nucleotides read TGTGCCAGCGGGCGACAGGGACAGAACACTGAAGCTTTCTTT. Encoded protein: CASGRQGQNTEAFF.

This rearrangement joins TRBV19 to TRBJ2-6; D gene uncertain. Germline V CDR1 and CDR2: LNHDA, SQIVND (reference sequence). The ends were cut back, 3 bases at V and 0 bases at J, with 6 bases in the middle. The CDR3 length is 15 residues. The CDR3 bases are TGTGCCAGTAGTATTAGTAGCTCTGGGGCCAACGTCCTGACTTTC. Residues: CASSISSSGANVLTF.

The genes are TRBV19 and TRBJ2-2; D perhaps matches TRBD2 (5 bases). V was cut by 3 bases and J by 0 bases, with 8 bases left in between. CDR1 and CDR2 from the germline V gene are LNHDA and SQIVND (reference sequence). This CDR3 contains 15 residues. CDR3 amino acids: CASSIPGSNTGELFF. Here the CDR3 DNA reads TGTGCCAGTAGTATCCCGGGGTCGAACACCGGGGAGCTGTTTTTT.

This chain connects TRBV12-5 to TRBJ2-3, with 9 bases aligning to TRBD2. V dropped 0 bases and J dropped 0; count of bases not matched to a gene: 7. This CDR3 has 18 residues. Germline-derived CDR1 and CDR2 are LGHNT and FRNRAP. The DNA for the CDR3 is TGTGCTAGTGGTTTGGTTTGGCTAGCGGGAATGAGCACAGATACGCAGTATTTT. The encoded protein is CASGLVWLAGMSTDTQYF.

The V gene is TRBV6-4, the J gene TRBJ2-5; 10 nucleotides align to TRBD2. Germline V CDR1 and CDR2: MRHNA, SNTAGT. The junction had 4 bases not matched to a gene; V was cut back by 6 bases and J by 0 bases. The CDR3 is 15 amino acids. CDR3 sequence: CASSAGTSDQETQYF. In nucleotides, the CDR3 is TGTGCCAGCAGCGCCGGGACTAGCGACCAAGAGACCCAGTACTTC.

The chain employs TRBV7-9 and TRBJ2-2; 9 bases map to TRBD2. Germline assignment: CDR1 SEHNR and CDR2 FQNEAQ (reference sequence). The CDR3 is 15 amino acids. The V segment lost 5 bases and the J segment 2 bases; nucleotides outside the gene matches: 3. DNA for the CDR3: TGTGCCAGCAGCCGACTAGCGGACAACACCGGGGAGCTGTTTTTT. It translates to CASSRLADNTGELFF.

The chain is built from TRBV28 and TRBJ1-5, with 9 bases aligning to TRBD1. The length of the CDR3 is 16 residues. Germline lookup yields CDR1 MDHEN and CDR2 SYDVKM. The trim removed 7 bases at V and 1 base at J, leaving 8 bases unmatched. As DNA, the CDR3 is TGTGCCAGCACCAGACCGGGACAGGGAAGCAATCAGCCCCAGCATTTT. Encoded protein: CASTRPGQGSNQPQHF.

The genes are TRBV9 and TRBJ2-1; D is unresolved. The CDR3 spans 13 residues. V was clipped by 0 bases and J by 5 bases, with 6 bases between them. Germline V lookup: CDR1 SGDLS, CDR2 YYNGEE. CDR3 bases: TGTGCCAGCAGCGTAGTAGCCCACAATGAGCAGTTCTTC. Translating it yields CASSVVAHNEQFF.

The rearrangement joins TRBV7-8 to TRBJ1-1; a possible D gene is TRBD1 (6 bases). The germline V gene has CDR1 SGHVS and CDR2 FQNEAQ. This CDR3 is built from 13 residues. V was pared by 8 bases and J by 5 bases, with 15 bases between. The CDR3 region is CASGTGSGTEAFF. The CDR3 coding sequence is TGTGCCAGCGGAACAGGGAGTGGGACTGAAGCTTTCTTT.

V gene TRBV6-5 combines with J gene TRBJ1-2; TRBD1 matches 7 bases. The germline gives CDR1 MNHEY, CDR2 SVGAGI. This CDR3 is built from 14 residues. Trimming at V came to 4 bases and at J to 1 base, leaving 3 bases not matched to a gene. CDR3 sequence reads: CASSSDRDNYGYTF. The CDR3, as DNA: TGTGCCAGCAGTTCCGACAGGGATAACTATGGCTACACCTTC.

The chain links TRBV14 to TRBJ2-7; a possible D gene is TRBD1 (6 bases). There are 15 residues in the CDR3. Germline loops: CDR1 SGHDN, CDR2 FVKESK. The germline V and J ends were trimmed by 1 base and 3 bases, with 13 bases remaining between them. Written as DNA, the CDR3 is TGTGCCAGCAGCCAAGTTAAGGGACACTACTACGAGCAGTACTTC. It translates to CASSQVKGHYYEQYF.